Below, 8 T cell receptor beta chains from the same sample are listed, as sequenced in a study of T cells in Graves' hyperthyroidism and ophthalmopathy. Regions amplified from RNA transcripts were the TCR beta CDR3 regions. The HTBI primer set served for first-round RT-PCR of the TCR CDR3. Each CDR3 protein gets one entry after TCRdb re-called the multiplex PCR reads with MiXCR. The sample includes 750,000 to 900,000 distinct CDR3 sequences, roughly 37% of them seen just once. The sequenced sample was blood. Source of these receptors: a man in his late teens or twenties with Graves' hyperthyroidism.

Concerning this clonotype: Germline and junction disagree at one end, which may indicate a read error. This chain links TRBV7-3 with TRBJ1-6; TRBD1 matches at 10 bases. Per germline, CDR1 SGHTA and CDR2 FQGTGA. The CDR3 has 17 amino acids. CDR3 region: CASSLTGTGEPNPPLHF. Here the CDR3 DNA reads TGTGCCAGCAGCTTAACGGGGACAGGGGAACCTAATCCACCCCTCCACTTT. Drawing the rest from reference TRBV7-3 and TRBJ1-6, the complete variable domain is GAGVSQTPSNKVTEKGKYVELRCDPISGHTALYWYRQSLGQGPEFLIYFQGTGAADDSGLPNDRFFAVRPEGSVSTLKIQRTERGDSAVYLCASSLTGTGEPNPPLHFGNGTRLTVT.

This clonotype was recorded once. The gene calls are TRBV10-2 and TRBJ1-3; D gene unclear. Trimming took off 3 bases at V and 3 bases at J, with 9 bases between the two ends. This CDR3 comprises 14 residues. CDR1 is WSHSY and CDR2 is SAAADI in the germline V gene. This chain's CDR3 is CASSDVRVGNTIYF. DNA of the CDR3: TGCGCCAGCAGTGATGTACGCGTTGGAAACACCATATATTTT.

In this sample, this clonotype turned up many times. The rearrangement links TRBV14 to TRBJ1-1; 7 nucleotides align to TRBD1. This CDR3 has 14 residues. CDR1 is SGHDN and CDR2 is FVKESK in the germline V gene. The V gene end was trimmed by 4 bases and the J gene end by 3 bases; junction bases not matched to a gene: 5. CDR3 sequence (DNA): TGTGCCAGCAGCCTCATACAGGGGTACACTGAAGCTTTCTTT. Translation gives CASSLIQGYTEAFF.

This rearrangement joins TRBV7-9 to TRBJ1-1; perhaps TRBD1 as D (5 bases). This CDR3 has 14 residues. V lost 5 bases, J lost 7 bases, and 17 bases lay in between. CDR1 SEHNR and CDR2 FQNEAQ come from the germline V gene (reference sequence). CDR3 region: CASSPGGALDEAFF. The CDR3 DNA reads TGTGCCAGCAGCCCCGGTGGGGCCCTGGATGAAGCTTTCTTT.

J is TRBJ1-1 and V is TRBV19; the match to TRBD1 covers 7 bases. This CDR3 region has 15 residues. With V trimmed by 4 bases and J by 5 bases, 10 bases remained unmatched. Germline CDR1 and CDR2: LNHDA and SQIVND (reference sequence). CDR3 residues: CASSRGGRGRTEAFF. The CDR3 nucleotides are TGTGCCAGTAGTAGGGGAGGCAGGGGGAGGACTGAAGCTTTCTTT.

This clonotype was detected many times. This rearrangement joins TRBV19 to TRBJ1-6; a weak D match, TRBD1 (5 bases). The CDR3 consists of 15 residues. From germline, CDR1 is LNHDA and CDR2 SQIVND (reference sequence). V dropped 3 bases and J dropped 6 bases, with 12 bases sitting between them. The CDR3 DNA follows: TGTGCCAGTAGTATTGGCCAAAGGGGTAATTCACCCCTCCACTTT. Its protein is CASSIGQRGNSPLHF.

This chain uses TRBV7-2 with TRBJ2-7; weak D call: TRBD1 (7 bases). Germline CDR1 and CDR2: SGHTA and FQGNSA. V shed 5 bases and J shed 6 bases, with 20 bases lying between them. CDR3 length: 15 amino acids. The CDR3 reads CASSPGGGKVGEQYF. The CDR3 region has the DNA TGTGCCAGCAGCCCAGGGGGAGGAAAGGTGGGCGAGCAGTACTTC.

The J gene is TRBJ1-3, the V gene TRBV4-1; no reliable D call. Germline V lookup: CDR1 MGHRA, CDR2 YSYEKL. CDR3 length: 14 residues. V was cut by 0 bases and J by 7 bases, with 10 bases left in between. The CDR3 loop reads CASSQEGGLNTIYF. CDR3 nucleotides: TGCGCCAGCAGCCAAGAAGGAGGCCTGAACACCATATATTTT.